The source of this TCR beta chain is a study of T cell repertoires in cytomegalovirus infection. Across the whole study: Public TCR beta signature analysis indicated the presence of both CMV infection and matching HLA type.

Germline lookup yields CDR1 MNHEY and CDR2 SVGEGT. The CDR3 runs 15 residues. The ends were cut back, 5 bases at V and 0 bases at J, with 13 bases in the middle. TCRdb reprocessed the reads with MiXCR, giving one entry per CDR3 protein. The sample includes around 200,000 distinct CDR3 sequences, approximately 38% seen only once; the top ten take approximately 59%. A remark on this clonotype: Its target is not known.

Findings of the study overall: What dominated the ex vivo response were HLA-C-restricted CMV-specific TCR beta clonotypes. CMV carriers having the relevant HLA were flagged by cumulative public TCR beta family frequency.

V usage is TRBV6-2 or TRBV6-3 and J usage is TRBJ1-1, with no clear D. This sequence originates from a human donor in good health (CMV status not recorded). Some clones in this sample may be carry-over from other donors' samples. This sample comprised CD8+ T cells from cultured PBMCs, obtained from culture after CMV antigen stimulation. The chain's CDR3 is CASSGSPQMNTEAFF. CDR3 in DNA: TGTGCCAGCAGTGGATCTCCTCAGATGAACACTGAAGCTTTCTTT.